Following are 32 T cell receptor beta chains from one sample sequenced in a study of pediatric ulcerative colitis. The table came from immunoSEQ multiplex PCR; TCRdb's copy has only in-frame clones and leaves some out. The table shows roughly 64,000 clones, with 86% occurring only once. The material sequenced was blood. The receptors were gathered from a boy between 10 and 17 years old with severe ulcerative colitis.

The chain links TRBV29-1 to TRBJ2-3, with a possible D match to TRBD1 (6 bases). Germline V gene sequence: CDR1 SQVTM, CDR2 ANQGSEA. The CDR3 totals 15 residues. V was pared by 5 bases and J by 0 bases, with 15 bases between. CDR3 nucleotide sequence: TGCAGCGTTAGACAGGCCCTATCTAGCACAGATACGCAGTATTTT. It encodes CSVRQALSSTDTQYF.

The chain combines TRBV13 with TRBJ2-7; possibly TRBD1 for D (6 bases). The CDR3 runs to 15 residues. Trimming left V 5 bases short and J 1 base short, with 15 bases between. Germline CDR1 and CDR2: PRHDT and FYEKMQ (reference sequence). Here the CDR3 reads CASSPRGTGSYEQYF. The CDR3 DNA is TGTGCCAGCAGCCCCAGAGGCACAGGGTCCTACGAGCAGTACTTC. Combining the CDR3 with reference TRBV13 and TRBJ2-7 gives the whole variable domain AAGVIQSPRHLIKEKRETATLKCYPIPRHDTVYWYQQGPGQDPQFLISFYEKMQSDKGSIPDRFSAQQFSDYHSELNMSSLELGDSALYFCASSPRGTGSYEQYFGPGTRLTVT.

This clone was counted a single time. The rearrangement joins TRBV5-1 to TRBJ1-1; possible D gene TRBD1, 5 bases. The V gene lost 4 bases and the J gene lost 5 bases, with 12 bases spanning the gap. The CDR3 has 13 amino acids. Germline CDR1 reads SGHRS; CDR2 reads YFSETQ. The CDR3 DNA reads as TGCGCCAGCAGCCTCGGGGGAGGTACTGAAGCTTTCTTT. It codes for CASSLGGGTEAFF.

The chain is built from TRBV15 and TRBJ2-7, with 12 bases matching TRBD2. The CDR3 is 18 amino acids. After removal of 5 bases from V and 3 bases from J, the junction contained 14 bases not matched to a gene. Germline V CDR1 and CDR2: LNHNV, YYDKDF (reference sequence). CDR3 in amino acids: CATSGDPNRLAGVYEQYF. CDR3 nucleotides: TGTGCCACCAGCGGGGACCCAAACAGACTAGCGGGAGTCTACGAGCAGTACTTC.

The chain combines TRBV28 with TRBJ1-2; 8 positions match TRBD1. The CDR3 has 15 residues. Germline lookup yields CDR1 MDHEN and CDR2 SYDVKM. Trimming cost V 7 bases and J 5 bases; bases outside gene matches: 12. The CDR3 DNA sequence: TGTGCCAGCACAAGTACAGGGGGACGTGGATATGGCTACACCTTC. It is translated as CASTSTGGRGYGYTF.

The chain couples TRBV6-6 to TRBJ1-2, with D possibly being TRBD1 (6 bases). CDR3 length: 15 residues. Per germline, CDR1 MNHNY and CDR2 SVGAGI (reference sequence). V was trimmed by 6 bases and J by 8 bases, leaving 22 bases between them. The CDR3 is CASRIVPNQGSGYTF. In DNA, the CDR3 is TGTGCCAGCAGAATCGTACCTAATCAGGGGAGCGGCTACACCTTC.

This clone was seen only once. CDR3 DNA: TGTGCCAGCAGCGGGGCAGGGAATACCTACGAGCAGTACTTC. It yields the protein CASSGAGNTYEQYF. This chain links TRBV5-6 with TRBJ2-7, with D perhaps matching TRBD1 (5 bases). CDR3 length: 14 residues. CDR1 and CDR2 from the germline V gene are SGHDT and YYEEEE. V was cut by 4 bases and J by 2 bases, with 13 bases left in between.

This clone appeared a single time. This chain uses TRBV2 with TRBJ1-4, with TRBD1 matching 7 bases. The V gene's germline CDR1 is SNHLY and CDR2 FYNNEI. This CDR3 is 14 amino acids long. V shed 5 bases and J 0 bases; nucleotides not matched to a gene: 0. In nucleotides, the CDR3 is TGTGCCAGCAGTACAGGGGCAACTAATGAAAAACTGTTTTTT. Amino acid sequence: CASSTGATNEKLFF.

This sequence joins TRBV5-1 and TRBJ2-5, with TRBD2 identical over 11 bases. Germline assignment: CDR1 SGHRS and CDR2 YFSETQ. This CDR3 region has 15 residues. V dropped 0 bases and J dropped 4; count of bases not matched to a gene: 2. The CDR3 spells CASSLELAGAETQYF. CDR3 in DNA: TGCGCCAGCAGCTTGGAACTAGCGGGAGCAGAGACCCAGTACTTC. The whole variable domain, filled in from reference TRBV5-1 and TRBJ2-5, reads KAGVTQTPRYLIKTRGQQVTLSCSPISGHRSVSWYQQTPGQGLQFLFEYFSETQRNKGNFPGRFSGRQFSNSRSEMNVSTLELGDSALYLCASSLELAGAETQYFGPGTRLLVL.

V usage is TRBV19 and J usage is TRBJ1-3; D is unresolved. Trimming took 9 bases from V and 8 from J, leaving 17 bases between them. In germline, CDR1 is LNHDA, CDR2 SQIVND (reference sequence). CDR3 size: 13 residues. CDR3 DNA: TGTGCCAGCGGTGCCCCCACGAGCTACACCATATATTTT. It is translated as CASGAPTSYTIYF.

For the CDR3, the DNA is TGTGCCTGGAGTGCGGGCCCTCCCTACGAGCAGTACTTC. Encoded protein: CAWSAGPPYEQYF. V and J are TRBV30 and TRBJ2-7; D call uncertain. CDR3 length: 13 residues. From germline, CDR1 is GTSNPN and CDR2 SVGIG (reference sequence). V dropped 1 base and J dropped 2 bases, with 9 bases sitting between them.

This chain uses TRBV6-6 with TRBJ2-3, with D perhaps TRBD2 (7 bases). Trimming took 6 bases from V and 12 from J, leaving 19 bases between them. The germline V gene encodes CDR1 MNHNY and CDR2 SVGAGI (reference sequence). The CDR3 is 13 residues long. CDR3 sequence: CASRGGGPPIQYF. The CDR3, as DNA: TGTGCCAGCAGAGGGGGGGGGCCTCCGATTCAGTATTTT.

The V gene is TRBV11-2, the J gene TRBJ2-6; tentatively, D is TRBD1 (6 bases). The CDR3 runs to 17 residues. Trimming pared 7 bases from V and 1 base from J, leaving 17 bases between. Germline CDR1 SGHAT, CDR2 FQNNGV. In nucleotides, the CDR3 is TGTGCCAGCACCCAGATACAGGGTGCTTCTGGGGCCAACGTCCTGACTTTC. It encodes CASTQIQGASGANVLTF. Drawing the rest from reference TRBV11-2 and TRBJ2-6, the complete variable domain is EAGVAQSPRYKIIEKRQSVAFWCNPISGHATLYWYQQILGQGPKLLIQFQNNGVVDDSQLPKDRFSAERLKGVDSTLKIQPAKLEDSAVYLCASTQIQGASGANVLTFGAGSRLTVL.

The chain carries TRBV5-4 and TRBJ2-1; the match to TRBD2 covers 11 bases. The CDR3 sequence is 14 residues long. Losses at the gene ends were 4 bases for V and 8 bases for J; bases not matched to a gene: 5. Germline loops: CDR1 SGHNT, CDR2 YYREEE (reference sequence). CDR3 residues: CASSPGLAEDEQFF. CDR3 DNA sequence: TGTGCCAGCAGCCCGGGACTAGCGGAGGATGAGCAGTTCTTC.

Worth noting for this clone: Other DNA variants within this sample encode the same CDR3. The chain couples TRBV7-9 to TRBJ2-2, with D unresolved. Trimming stripped 5 bases from V and 6 bases from J, with 10 bases between. This CDR3 is 13 amino acids long. CDR1 and CDR2 (germline): SEHNR, FQNEAQ (reference sequence). The CDR3 region has the DNA TGTGCCAGCAGCGCCCGATCAGCCGGGGAGCTGTTTTTT. Residues: CASSARSAGELFF.

The chain joins TRBV2 to TRBJ2-3; D is unresolved. CDR1 is SNHLY and CDR2 is FYNNEI in the germline V gene. This CDR3 is built from 16 residues. V lost 1 base and J lost 2, with 13 bases in between. The CDR3 loop is CASSEDESPPTDTQYF. The DNA for the CDR3 is TGTGCCAGCAGTGAAGACGAGAGCCCGCCCACAGATACGCAGTATTTT.

The V and J genes are TRBV10-1 and TRBJ1-1; TRBD1 agrees at 7 bases. V dropped 1 base and J dropped 1; count of bases not matched to a gene: 12. Germline values: CDR1 WNHNN, CDR2 SYGVQD (reference sequence). The CDR3 is 18 residues long. The CDR3 DNA is TGCGCCAGCAGTGAGTTGACGGGACCAGGGGGTTCGAACACTGAAGCTTTCTTT. Amino acid sequence: CASSELTGPGGSNTEAFF.

The chain joins TRBV5-4 to TRBJ1-2, with 10 bases lining up with TRBD1. The V and J ends lost 4 bases and 4 bases, in that order; junction bases with no gene match: 7. The CDR3 sequence is 15 residues long. CDR1 and CDR2 (germline): SGHNT, YYREEE (reference sequence). CDR3 DNA: TGTGCCAGCAGCGACGACAGGGGGCTGGGCTATGGCTACACCTTC. The encoded protein is CASSDDRGLGYGYTF.

The rearrangement joins TRBV7-2 to TRBJ2-3, with TRBD2 matching over 10 bases. The CDR3 length is 15 residues. Germline V CDR1 and CDR2: SGHTA, FQGNSA. The ends lost 4 bases at V and 6 bases at J; junction bases unmatched: 7. The CDR3 nucleotides are TGTGCCAGCAGCTCATTAGCGGGAGGATTGGATACGCAGTATTTT. It encodes CASSSLAGGLDTQYF.

The chain carries TRBV7-2 and TRBJ2-3, with D uncertain. The CDR3 runs 14 residues. Germline V gene sequence: CDR1 SGHTA, CDR2 FQGNSA. V dropped 5 bases and J dropped 6 bases, with 15 bases sitting between them. The CDR3 DNA reads as TGTGCCAGCAGCCCGGAGAGGCTATCGGATACGCAGTATTTT. It codes for CASSPERLSDTQYF.

This chain joins TRBV5-4 and TRBJ1-5; D not certain. In germline, CDR1 is SGHNT, CDR2 YYREEE (reference sequence). CDR3 size: 13 residues. V gave up 3 bases and J gave up 5 bases, with 9 bases separating them. CDR3 amino acids: CASSSAPHQPQHF. CDR3 sequence (DNA): TGTGCCAGCAGCTCAGCACCTCATCAGCCCCAGCATTTT.

This chain connects TRBV28 to TRBJ1-2, with D perhaps TRBD1 (5 bases). V was shortened by 8 bases and J by 5 bases, with 9 bases between the two germline ends. Germline V gene sequence: CDR1 MDHEN, CDR2 SYDVKM. The CDR3 totals 11 residues. CDR3 DNA: TGTGCCAGCGGGGGTTCTTATGGCTACACCTTC. It yields the protein CASGGSYGYTF.

The chain carries TRBV7-8 and TRBJ1-2, with D possibly being TRBD1 (5 bases). Germline loops: CDR1 SGHVS, CDR2 FQNEAQ. Deletions cut 5 bases from V and 0 bases from J, with 16 bases between. This CDR3 has 16 amino acids. The chain's CDR3 is CASSTASGTPNYGYTF. For the CDR3, the DNA is TGTGCCAGCAGCACCGCCTCAGGGACCCCTAACTATGGCTACACCTTC.

The rearrangement joins TRBV11-3 to TRBJ2-1, with 7 bases identical to TRBD2. V gave up 2 bases and J gave up 8 bases; unmatched junction bases: 9. Germline CDR1 and CDR2: SGHNT and YENEEA. This CDR3 is 15 amino acids long. Here the CDR3 reads CASSLMSGDDHEQFF. The DNA of the CDR3 is TGTGCCAGCAGCTTAATGAGCGGGGATGACCATGAGCAGTTCTTC. Supplemented by reference TRBV11-3 and TRBJ2-1, the full variable domain reads EAGVVQSPRYKIIEKKQPVAFWCNPISGHNTLYWYLQNLGQGPELLIRYENEEAVDDSQLPKDRFSAERLKGVDSTLKIQPAELGDSAVYLCASSLMSGDDHEQFFGPGTRLTVL.

This clone was observed a handful of times. V usage is TRBV18 and J usage is TRBJ1-2; D is possibly TRBD1 (6 bases). Trimming removed 3 bases from V and 3 bases from J, with 11 bases in between. The CDR3 has 14 residues. Germline V gene data show CDR1 as KGHSH and CDR2 as LQKENI. In DNA, the CDR3 is TGTGCCAGCTCACCTCAGGGGATTGACTATGGCTACACCTTC. It is translated as CASSPQGIDYGYTF.

This clone turned up a few times. The chain combines TRBV10-3 with TRBJ1-1, with D possibly TRBD1 on 5 matching bases. The V end was cut by 7 bases, the J end by 4 bases, with 13 bases between. CDR3 length equals 13 residues. The germline gives CDR1 ENHRY, CDR2 SYGVKD. The DNA for the CDR3 is TGTGCCATCAAGATAGACAGATTCACTGAAGCTTTCTTT. Its protein product is CAIKIDRFTEAFF.

The J gene is TRBJ2-7, the V gene TRBV6-6; 9 bases are a match to TRBD2. The V gene end was trimmed by 6 bases and the J gene end by 0 bases; junction bases not matched to a gene: 3. Per the germline V gene, CDR1 is MNHNY and CDR2 is SVGAGI (reference sequence). CDR3 length: 14 residues. The DNA of the CDR3 is TGTGCCAGCAGGACTAGCGGTTACTCCTACGAGCAGTACTTC. It specifies CASRTSGYSYEQYF.

The chain employs TRBV10-2 and TRBJ2-1, with 9 bases lining up with TRBD2. Germline CDR1 reads WSHSY; CDR2 reads SAAADI. The CDR3 sequence is 13 residues long. Germline trimming cut 7 bases from V and 10 bases from J; bases unmatched to any gene: 8. Here the CDR3 reads CASIVSGGREQFF. For the CDR3, the DNA is TGCGCCAGCATAGTAAGCGGGGGGAGGGAGCAGTTCTTC.

The chain uses TRBV7-8 and TRBJ2-7, with a possible D match to TRBD2 (5 bases). Germline CDR1 SGHVS, CDR2 FQNEAQ. V dropped 3 bases and J dropped 3 bases, with 6 bases sitting between them. The CDR3 is 12 amino acids. The DNA of the CDR3 is TGTGCCAGCAGCTTCCGGGACTACGAGCAGTACTTC. It is translated as CASSFRDYEQYF.

This clone was observed once. This chain joins TRBV7-9 and TRBJ2-3; D is uncertain. The CDR3 spans 16 residues. In germline, CDR1 is SEHNR, CDR2 FQNEAQ (reference sequence). V lost 0 bases and J lost 3, with 13 bases in between. The CDR3 DNA follows: TGTGCCAGCAGCTTAGCGCTATCCGGCGGAACAGATACGCAGTATTTT. This codes for CASSLALSGGTDTQYF.

The chain recombines TRBV11-3 with TRBJ2-1; TRBD2 aligns across 8 bases. Germline CDR1 reads SGHNT; CDR2 reads YENEEA. The CDR3 runs to 15 residues. V lost 0 bases and J lost 6; bases outside the gene matches: 4. The DNA for the CDR3 is TGTGCCAGCAGCTTAGATGGGGGACTAGGCAATGAGCAGTTCTTC. Amino acid sequence: CASSLDGGLGNEQFF.

This clone was counted once. The chain links TRBV19 to TRBJ2-7, with 11 bases aligning to TRBD2. CDR1 LNHDA and CDR2 SQIVND come from the germline V gene (reference sequence). Trimming cost V 4 bases and J 3 bases; bases outside gene matches: 5. The length of the CDR3 is 15 residues. The CDR3 DNA reads TGTGCCAGTAGTACGGGACTAGCGGACCACTACGAGCAGTACTTC. This translates into CASSTGLADHYEQYF.